This T cell receptor beta chain was sequenced for a study of low-dose radiotherapy and immunotherapy resistance in tumors. Background on the study: Cohort 1 was given 0.5 Gy fractions every 2 weeks, 6.5 Gy in total.

TRAV- and TRBV-specific primers primed first-strand cDNA, covering alpha and beta chains. TCR amplification ran roughly 20 PCR cycles using constant-region and V-primer adapter primers. TCRdb re-derived calls from the reads in MiXCR, one entry per CDR3 protein. The table has tens of thousands of distinct CDR3 sequences, 18% seen once. Sample time point: before trial treatment. This clonotype has ten or more counts. The source material was PBMCs, sampled before treatment. The clonotype comes from a male donor with prostate cancer.

CDR3 coding DNA: TGTGCCAGCAGCGATTCGCGCGGGGGGCCGACTCCACCTTTTTACGAGCAGTACTTC. Its protein product is CASSDSRGGPTPPFYEQYF. This chain connects TRBV13 to TRBJ2-7; 8 bases match TRBD2. Germline assignment: CDR1 PRHDT and CDR2 FYEKMQ (reference sequence). The CDR3 extends over 19 amino acids. The ends lost 5 bases at V and 4 bases at J; junction bases unmatched: 22.